This T cell receptor beta chain came from a study of blood T cell repertoires in COVID-19. Turning to the study itself: The analysed material was cDNA or gDNA that came from T cells, B-cell-depleted T cells, or PBMCs.

This table comes from immunoSEQ multiplex PCR, and its TCRdb copy is limited to in-frame clones, with some not included. The data contain 270,000 or so clones, around 90% of them singletons. From germline, CDR1 is LGHNA and CDR2 YNFKEQ. Trimming took off 0 bases at V and 6 bases at J, with 6 bases between the two ends. The CDR3 has 13 amino acids. The gene calls are TRBV4-2 and TRBJ1-5, with D unresolved. This receptor was identified in a woman in her 40s who had recovered from COVID-19. Sequencing input: peripheral blood. The CDR3 protein is CASSQEMSQPQHF. The CDR3 DNA sequence: TGTGCCAGCAGCCAAGAGATGAGTCAGCCCCAGCATTTT.